Described below is a single T cell receptor (beta chain) sequence and its context. Its antigen is undetermined. Repertoires were generated with immunoSEQ multiplex PCR, while TCRdb's copy carries only in-frame clones and drops some. Among 300,000 or so clones listed, 67% were seen once. The data were taken from a study of cytotoxic CD8 clonotypes in ibrutinib-treated CLL. The study, taken as a whole, reports: Clonality was higher at baseline than in age-matched healthy donors and tracked circulating CD8+ T-cell counts.

The J segment lost 1 base and the V segment lost 4 bases, leaving 7 bases of the junction unmatched. The CDR3 spans 15 residues. The germline CDR1 and CDR2 sequences are SQVTM and ANQGSEA. The chain is built from TRBV29-1 and TRBJ2-3; the match to TRBD1 covers 8 bases. Sample: PBMCs, taken after 36 months of ibrutinib treatment. The clonotype comes from a human donor with chronic lymphocytic leukemia. The CDR3 DNA reads as TGCAGCGTTGTAAGGCAGGGGGCTCGCACAGATACGCAGTATTTT. This encodes CSVVRQGARTDTQYF.